Following are 23 T cell receptor beta chains from one sample sequenced in a study of early T cells in non-severe SARS-CoV-2 infection. In TCRdb, the 5' RACE reads were re-called with MiXCR into one record per CDR3 protein. Found here are about 52,000 distinct CDR3 sequences, approximately 6.2% of them singletons; the top ten hold under 5%. Sequencing input: whole blood. The origin of the receptors is an adult who was a healthcare worker with PCR-confirmed SARS-CoV-2 infection or an uninfected control (not recorded which).

The gene calls are TRBV7-9 and TRBJ1-1; D not certain. Trimming removed 5 bases from V and 1 base from J, with 11 bases in between. The CDR3 covers 14 residues. The germline CDR1 and CDR2 sequences are SEHNR and FQNEAQ (reference sequence). The CDR3, as DNA: TGTGCCAGCAGCCAAAGAACACCGAACACTGAAGCTTTCTTT. Its protein is CASSQRTPNTEAFF.

This clonotype was found many times. The chain joins TRBV6-5 to TRBJ2-7, with TRBD2 matching over 14 bases. Germline V gives CDR1 MNHEY, CDR2 SVGAGI. The V gene end was trimmed by 6 bases and the J gene end by 4 bases; junction bases not matched to a gene: 5. The length of the CDR3 is 15 residues. CDR3 nucleotide sequence: TGTGCCAGCAGACCAGGGACTAGCGGGGGATACGAGCAGTACTTC. This sequence encodes CASRPGTSGGYEQYF.

V and J are TRBV6-6 and TRBJ1-2; no clear D. Trimming pared 0 bases from V and 4 bases from J, leaving 12 bases between. This CDR3 has 15 residues. CDR1 and CDR2 (germline): MNHNY, SVGAGI (reference sequence). The CDR3 spells CASSYSTGVSYGYTF. The CDR3 DNA follows: TGTGCCAGCAGTTACTCCACTGGGGTATCCTATGGCTACACCTTC.

This clonotype was seen at least ten times. The J gene is TRBJ2-1, the V gene TRBV10-3; D not certain. V lost 3 bases and J lost 7, with 10 bases in between. Germline V gene sequence: CDR1 ENHRY, CDR2 SYGVKD. The CDR3 extends over 13 amino acids. The CDR3 DNA follows: TGTGCCATCAGTGATCTGGGTGAGAATGAGCAGTTCTTC. This codes for CAISDLGENEQFF.

Many counts were recorded for this clonotype. This sequence joins TRBV7-9 and TRBJ2-1, with 8 bases matching TRBD2. V shed 6 bases, J shed 5 bases, and the junction held 18 bases outside the gene matches. Germline values: CDR1 SEHNR, CDR2 FQNEAQ (reference sequence). The CDR3 extends over 18 amino acids. CDR3 amino acids: CASRQTSLSGEGNNEQFF. In DNA form, the CDR3 reads TGTGCCAGCAGGCAAACCTCCCTTAGCGGGGAGGGGAACAATGAGCAGTTCTTC.

This clonotype turned up a few times. This rearrangement joins TRBV4-3 to TRBJ2-2; D uncertain. CDR1 is LGHNA and CDR2 is YSLEER in the germline V gene. The germline V and J ends were trimmed by 0 bases and 6 bases, with 17 bases remaining between them. The length of the CDR3 is 17 residues. The CDR3 DNA reads as TGCGCCAGCAGCCAAGAGCTTTTGAGTCAAGGCGCCGGGGAGCTGTTTTTT. This encodes CASSQELLSQGAGELFF.

The genes are TRBV12-3 or TRBV12-4 and TRBJ1-3; the D gene is possibly TRBD1 (5 bases). There are 15 residues in the CDR3. V dropped 6 bases and J dropped 2 bases, with 14 bases sitting between them. CDR3 nucleotides: TGTGCCAGCAGCGAGTGGGGCGAAGCTGGAAACACCATATATTTT. It yields the protein CASSEWGEAGNTIYF.

This clonotype was found a few times. This chain links TRBV7-8 with TRBJ1-6, with D perhaps matching TRBD1 (5 bases). Deletions cut 0 bases from V and 10 bases from J, with 10 bases between. CDR3 length: 14 amino acids. Per germline, CDR1 SGHVS and CDR2 FQNEAQ. CDR3 loop: CASSLAPTVSPLHF. The CDR3 nucleotides read TGTGCCAGCAGCTTAGCGCCGACAGTATCACCCCTCCACTTT.

In regard to this clonotype: A much more abundant neighbour one base away suggests this may be a read error. The V and J genes are TRBV4-1 and TRBJ1-1; 9 bases align to TRBD1. V trimming: 1 base; J trimming: 0 bases; junction bases outside the gene matches: 9. Germline V gene sequence: CDR1 MGHRA, CDR2 YSYEKL. The CDR3 totals 18 residues. The CDR3 is CASSQVGTGKRMNTEAFF. Here the CDR3 DNA reads TGCGCCAGCAGCCAAGTCGGGACAGGGAAGAGAATGAACACTGAAGCTTTCTTT.

This clonotype was seen repeatedly, ten times or more. The chain combines TRBV12-3 or TRBV12-4 with TRBJ2-1; TRBD2 matches 10 bases. V shed 6 bases, J shed 6 bases, and the junction held 14 bases outside the gene matches. The CDR3 is 17 amino acids. CDR3 region: CASRGLAGGWSGNEQFF. CDR3 nucleotide sequence: TGTGCCAGCAGGGGATTAGCGGGGGGCTGGAGTGGCAATGAGCAGTTCTTC.

This clonotype was recorded many times. The genes are TRBV20-1 and TRBJ1-2; D gene unclear. The CDR3 is made up of 13 amino acids. Germline V gene lookup returns CDR1 DFQATT and CDR2 SNEGSKA (reference sequence). V was cut by 6 bases and J by 6 bases, with 17 bases left in between. CDR3 in DNA: TGCAGTGCCTCCTCGAGGGCCCCCCATGGCTACACCTTC. Amino acid sequence: CSASSRAPHGYTF.

The table lists this clonotype with many counts. The rearrangement uses TRBV20-1 and TRBJ2-1; 10 bases are a match to TRBD2. After removal of 0 bases from V and 10 bases from J, the junction contained 9 bases not matched to a gene. This CDR3 is 15 amino acids long. CDR1 is DFQATT and CDR2 is SNEGSKA in the germline V gene (reference sequence). The CDR3 nucleotides read TGCAGTGCTAGAGATACTACTAGCGGGGACCCAGAGCAGTTCTTC. Its translation: CSARDTTSGDPEQFF.

The V and J genes are TRBV4-3 and TRBJ1-1, with 8 bases identical to TRBD1. This CDR3 comprises 18 residues. With V trimmed by 2 bases and J by 5 bases, 16 bases remained unmatched. Per the germline V gene, CDR1 is LGHNA and CDR2 is YSLEER. The CDR3 is CASSQRPYRTGGETEAFF. In DNA form, the CDR3 reads TGCGCCAGCAGCCAACGACCATACCGAACAGGGGGAGAAACTGAAGCTTTCTTT.

This clonotype was seen only a few times. V is TRBV30 and J is TRBJ1-6; TRBD1 is a possible D gene (5 bases). The CDR3 length is 13 residues. V gave up 7 bases and J gave up 10 bases, with 17 bases separating them. The germline gives CDR1 GTSNPN, CDR2 SVGIG (reference sequence). CDR3 nucleotide sequence: TGTGCCTACCGCGAGGGAAGGGGATCACCCCTCCACTTT. It codes for CAYREGRGSPLHF. Together with reference TRBV30 and TRBJ1-6, the CDR3 gives the full variable domain: SQTIHQWPATLVQPVGSPLSLECTVEGTSNPNLYWYRQAAGRGLQLLFYSVGIGQISSEVPQNLSASRPQDRQFILSSKKLLLSDSGFYLCAYREGRGSPLHFGNGTRLTVT.

A few counts support this clonotype. The V and J genes are TRBV6-6 and TRBJ1-4; 9 positions agree with TRBD1. V trimming: 6 bases; J trimming: 5 bases; junction bases outside the gene matches: 7. The CDR3 sequence is 15 residues long. CDR1 MNHNY and CDR2 SVGAGI come from the germline V gene (reference sequence). In nucleotides, the CDR3 is TGTGCCAGCAGGGGGACAGGGCGGCGAAATGAAAAACTGTTTTTT. Protein: CASRGTGRRNEKLFF.

This clonotype was observed at least ten times. V and J are TRBV6-1 and TRBJ2-3; D is ambiguous. The CDR3 runs to 12 residues. The germline V and J ends were trimmed by 0 bases and 4 bases, with 2 bases remaining between them. Germline assignment: CDR1 MNHNS and CDR2 SASEGT. The CDR3 spells CASSEAADTQYF. The DNA of the CDR3 is TGTGCCAGCAGTGAAGCGGCAGATACGCAGTATTTT.

The J gene is TRBJ2-5, the V gene TRBV7-6; D may be TRBD2 (6 bases). Germline V gene lookup returns CDR1 SGHVS and CDR2 FNYEAQ. V was shortened by 5 bases and J by 5 bases, with 15 bases between the two germline ends. The CDR3 runs 14 residues. CDR3 DNA: TGTGCCAGCAGCCCGTGGAGGGACGGGGAGACCCAGTACTTC. Protein product: CASSPWRDGETQYF. The variable domain in full, completed from reference TRBV7-6 and TRBJ2-5, reads GAGVSQSPRYKVTKRGQDVALRCDPISGHVSLYWYRQALGQGPEFLTYFNYEAQQDKSGLPNDRFSAERPEGSISTLTIQRTEQRDSAMYRCASSPWRDGETQYFGPGTRLLVL.

This clonotype appeared a few times. The chain links TRBV5-6 to TRBJ1-6; 7 nucleotides line up with TRBD1. The V and J ends lost 4 bases and 6 bases, in that order; junction bases with no gene match: 4. Germline assignment: CDR1 SGHDT and CDR2 YYEEEE. This CDR3 has 14 amino acids. The CDR3 sequence: CASSPGQINSPLHF. For the CDR3, the DNA is TGTGCCAGCAGCCCGGGACAGATTAATTCACCCCTCCACTTT. The full variable domain, in which reference TRBV5-6 and TRBJ1-6 provide the parts outside the CDR3, is DAGVTQSPTHLIKTRGQQVTLRCSPKSGHDTVSWYQQALGQGPQFIFQYYEEEERQRGNFPDRFSGHQFPNYSSELNVNALLLGDSALYLCASSPGQINSPLHFGNGTRLTVT.

This clonotype was recorded many times. The chain is built from TRBV6-2 or TRBV6-3 and TRBJ1-5; 10 bases are a match to TRBD1. CDR1 is MNHEY and CDR2 is SVGEGT in the germline V gene. J was trimmed by 7 bases and V by 6 bases; bases with no gene match: 9. The CDR3 runs to 15 residues. The DNA of the CDR3 is TGTGCCAGCAGCCCCATGACAGGGGGCGGCCAGCCCCAGCATTTT. Encoded protein: CASSPMTGGGQPQHF.

This clonotype was seen at least ten times. The genes are TRBV20-1 and TRBJ1-2; a weak D match, TRBD1 (5 bases). Germline lookup yields CDR1 DFQATT and CDR2 SNEGSKA (reference sequence). V lost 4 bases and J lost 6, with 12 bases in between. This CDR3 spans 12 amino acids. The DNA for the CDR3 is TGCAGTGCTAAAATGCAGGGAAATGGCTACACCTTC. This codes for CSAKMQGNGYTF.

Many counts were recorded for this clonotype. This chain joins TRBV5-5 and TRBJ1-2; D is perhaps TRBD1 (5 bases). Germline V CDR1 and CDR2: SGHKS, YYEKEE (reference sequence). The CDR3 is 16 amino acids. The V end lost 1 base, the J end lost 6 bases, and 19 bases lay between the germline ends. The CDR3 sequence is CASSLTTGTDSHGYTF. The CDR3 DNA follows: TGTGCCAGCAGCTTGACAACCGGGACCGATTCCCATGGCTACACCTTC.

This clonotype was seen ten or more times. The gene calls are TRBV9 and TRBJ2-1; 7 positions agree with TRBD1. Looked up from germline, CDR1 is SGDLS and CDR2 is YYNGEE. Trimming took 0 bases from V and 5 from J; bases not matched to a gene: 5. The CDR3 is 15 residues long. For the CDR3, the DNA is TGTGCCAGCAGCGTAGCTGGGACAGATAACAATGAGCAGTTCTTC. It is translated as CASSVAGTDNNEQFF.

Notes on this clonotype: As the CDR3 is not closed by the conserved phenylalanine or tryptophan, this likely results from a read error. The chain recombines TRBV19 with TRBJ2-3, with D perhaps matching TRBD2 (5 bases). This CDR3 contains 15 residues. Germline assignment: CDR1 LNHDA and CDR2 SQIVND (reference sequence). V shed 9 bases and J shed 0 bases, with 16 bases lying between them. The CDR3 reads CASQDGRASTDTQYI. The CDR3 DNA reads as TGTGCCAGCCAAGACGGGCGGGCTAGCACAGATACGCAGTATATT.